This T cell receptor beta chain is from a study of T cell repertoires in cytomegalovirus infection. For the study at large: Shared public TCR beta signatures pointed to both CMV infection and a matching HLA type. Study observations and caveats: The study found HLA-C-restricted CMV-specific TCR beta clonotypes dominating the ex vivo response.

TCRdb used MiXCR to reprocess the reads, holding one entry per CDR3 protein. The sample gives 150,000 to 200,000 distinct CDR3 sequences, about an eighth of which show up once; more than 20% is in the top ten. Of note for this clonotype: Its target is not known.

The source is a human donor in good health (CMV status not recorded). Some clones in this sample may be carry-over from other donors' samples. Sequencing was carried out using PBMCs.

The CDR3 DNA sequence: TGCAGTGCAATGCCCGCTTGGGGACAGGGGGAGATGGGCTACACCTTC. It codes for CSAMPAWGQGEMGYTF. The chain uses TRBV20-1 and TRBJ1-2, with 11 bases matching TRBD1. V shed 6 bases and J 8 bases; nucleotides not matched to a gene: 17. Germline CDR1 reads DFQATT; CDR2 reads SNEGSKA (reference sequence). The CDR3 is made up of 16 amino acids.